Included here is one TCR beta chain sequence, with context. The antigen it recognizes is unknown. It has no much larger one-base neighbor in the sample; base qualities were not kept. These data are taken from a study of shared clonotypes between healthy human individuals (dated by TCRdb to the early 2020s). With regard to the full study: A couple of women and a few men aged 18 to 49 years were included in the cohort. For each donor, three plates each were used for CD4 naive and CD4 memory, two plates were used for CD8 naive, and one plate was used for CD8 memory. The study deeply sequenced blood TCR repertoires of five healthy adults to estimate repertoire size and the extent of clonotype sharing between individuals. Libraries were prepared and TCR repertoires were sequenced by different laboratories using diverse techniques, in order to increase sequencing depth and limit assay-specific biases. Leukapheresis yielded between about 0.9 and 8.9 billion PBMCs per donor.

Reading from cysteine to phenylalanine, the CDR3 counts 15 amino acids. Only the CDR3 DNA is retained, 45 bases long and in frame from the first base. Germline trimming: 0 bases from V, 4 bases from J; junction bases outside gene matches: 6. According to the germline V gene, CDR1 reads SGHRS and CDR2 reads YFSETQ. Using the deep immunoSEQ assay, multiplex PCR amplified TCR CDR3 regions from genomic DNA. Extracted genomic DNA from each cell subset was spread evenly across all wells of several immunoSEQ 96-well plates, with each plate serving as a replicate. For sorted subsets, roughly 190 ng of genomic DNA, equivalent to around 31,000 T cell genomes, went into each replicate PCR. Purified libraries were quantified with a Qubit 3.0 fluorometer, sized on a Bioanalyzer 2100, and re-quantified with the KAPA Library Quantification kit. Each immunoSEQ 96-well plate was sequenced on its own single-read 150-cycle Illumina NextSeq 550 flow cell. The authors' analysis ran thus. Because only junctional sequences without quality scores were contained in the immunoSEQ output, filtering matching that applied to full-length reads could not be performed. Sequences were annotated with PyIR, a Python wrapper for IgBLAST v1.9, and V/J genes and CDR3 were assigned using IMGT germline references. Reads with weak V/J assignments (E-value above 1e-6), missing CDR3, stop codons, out-of-frame junctions, or ambiguous translated residues were removed. V3J clonotypes were defined as sequences sharing an identical inferred V gene, J gene, and CDR3 amino acid sequence. Percentage overlap between repertoires was computed as shared unique clonotypes divided by the size of the smaller repertoire. Repertoire richness was assessed with RTK rarefaction, the Chao1 estimator, and Recon v2.1 estimates of unobserved clonotypes. Generation probabilities for all TCRbeta clonotypes obtained by the gDNA method from a handful of donors were computed using OLGA. Not all clones reach the TCRdb copy of this immuneACCESS table, which keeps in-frame sequences only. Checked studies attribute under half of the gap to unresolved V genes and leave the rest unexplained. D and trimming come from the DNA, and the V and J calls and clone size come from that table. The sample contains more than 2 million clones, 95% of them found a single time. The top ten clones comprise 0.1% to 0.15% of the sample.

The donors were healthy, HIV-negative adults with no recently reported acute infections or vaccinations. Only Caucasian adults living in Nashville, Tennessee, USA were represented among the donors. CD4+ T cells were enriched through magnetic negative selection, after which naive cells were positively selected on CD45RA and the remaining negative fraction served as the memory subset. After blood collection by leukapheresis, PBMCs were isolated using Ficoll-Histopaque density gradient centrifugation and then cryopreserved in the vapor phase of liquid nitrogen. Analytical flow cytometry was used to check the purity and quantity of every magnetically sorted T cell population. Each sorted fraction had its genomic DNA isolated and then quantified by UV absorbance on a Nanodrop 2000c. Results the study describes overall, beyond this receptor: Higher generation probabilities were observed for clonotypes shared by all four sorted-subset donors than for non-shared clonotypes. Pairwise subsampling indicated that sequencing depth was expected to affect the degree of clonotype sharing among donors. Sharing across a few donors was observed for roughly 5% of naive CD4, under 4% of naive CD8, 2% to 2.5% of memory CD4, and about 0.39% of memory CD8 clonotypes. Sampling was limited to blood, and TCR repertoires in tissue likely differ from TCR repertoires in blood. Naive subsets generally had larger estimated clonotype richness than memory subsets did. Rarefaction of sorted-subset datasets indicated incomplete sequencing despite the large sequencing depth. Because the study included only a small number of donors, the genetic and exposure-history diversity represented was limited.

Material for sequencing was naive CD4+ T cells sorted from blood. Explained via the paper, the cell subset or site label denotes: CD45RA+ positively selected. The origin of this receptor is a man aged 18 to 30 in good health. In this chain, TRBV5-1 is recombined with TRBJ2-7, with 8 bases in between that match TRBD1. The DNA sequence is as follows: TGCGCCAGCAGCTTGGAACAGGGGGAACTTTACGAGCAGTACTTC. Its amino acids are CASSLEQGELYEQYF.